The T cell receptor beta chain under discussion was sequenced for a study of Ad26.COV2.S vaccination and SARS-CoV-2 variants (dated by TCRdb to the early 2020s). For context, the study as a whole: Donors in the vaccine arm were drawn from COV1001, a multicentre, randomized, double-blind, placebo-controlled phase I-IIa trial testing Ad26.COV2.S in healthy adults. Ad26.COV2.S was administered intramuscularly at 5 x 10^10 or 1 x 10^11 viral particles, either as a single shot or as two shots given 56 days apart. Sequencing of the TCRbeta repertoire served to evaluate the specificity and breadth of SARS-CoV-2-reactive T cell receptors following Ad26.COV2.S vaccination. The TCR-sequenced set comprised approximately 30 samples: some 19 Ad26.COV2.S vaccine recipients, 5 placebo recipients and 8 SARS-CoV-2 convalescent individuals. Participants in the trial were split at random into five groups of five each, receiving low-dose or high-dose Ad26.COV2.S once or twice, or else placebo on both occasions. Throughout the experiments and outcome assessment, investigators stayed blinded to trial group allocation.

The immunoSEQ Assay was the method used to sequence TCRbeta CDR3 regions. After extraction, genomic DNA underwent amplification by bias-controlled multiplex PCR, followed by high-throughput sequencing. The original pipeline was this. To quantify the absolute abundance of each unique TCRbeta CDR3 region, sequences were collapsed and filtered. T cell fraction was estimated by normalizing TCRbeta template counts to usable DNA, with usable DNA measured through amplification of reference genes found in all nucleated cells. Repertoire TCRs were annotated as SARS-CoV-2-specific by exact matching of V gene, CDR3 amino acid sequence and J gene to a known reactive TCR set. The reference SARS-CoV-2 TCR set was derived from MIRA and filtered for enrichment in COVID-19-positive ImmuneCODE repertoires, a step that removed public or cross-reactive TCRs. Drawing on the MIRA antigens, annotated TCRs were analysed further at the level of specific ORF or position within ORF. Depth was the summed frequency of annotated unique rearrangements, while breadth was defined as annotated unique rearrangements over total unique productive rearrangements. TCR breadth was compared between groups using two-sided Wilcoxon rank-sum tests. As stored in TCRdb, this immuneACCESS dataset retains in-frame rearrangements with V and J assigned. A fraction of the clones does not appear; measured against another copy, unresolved V genes explain less than half of the discrepancy, and the remainder lacks a known reason. V and J calls and clone size are those listed in that table; D and trimming were worked out from the DNA. The sample table records under 400,000 clones; around 87% of these occur just once. The ten largest clones capture approximately 3.6% of the sample.

Overall study outcomes, separate from this receptor: Ad26.COV2.S recipients had higher spike-specific TCR breadth than placebo recipients (P = 0.0014). The study was not powered for comparison of responses between vaccine doses or regimens. Substantial breadth of spike-specific CD8+ and CD4+ T cell responses was reported after vaccination. According to the authors, total T cell responses may have been underestimated by the TCR breadth and depth analyses. Non-spike TCR breadth was comparable between vaccine and placebo recipients, consistent with the vaccine containing only spike.

Taken with the paper, the label for treatment or condition translates to: approximately 18 received Ad26.COV2.S at low or high dose, single or two shots; roughly five received placebo; per-sample allocation not given. For vaccine and placebo recipients, the sequenced repertoires came from samples collected on day 63 after the first injection. Cohort 1b enrolled roughly 25 adults aged 18-55 years at a single site in Boston, USA, between 29 July and 7 August 2020. Ad26.COV2.S was a replication-incompetent adenovirus type 26 vector that expressed a prefusion-stabilized SARS-CoV-2 spike protein derived from the original Wuhan strain. V gives up 7 bases and J gives up 4 bases, and the segment between their germline ends measures 19 bases. Based on the germline V gene (reference sequence), the CDR1 and CDR2 sequences are LNHDA and SQIVND. From its cysteine to its phenylalanine, the CDR3 spans 15 amino acids. Solely the CDR3 DNA is kept, with 45 bases framed from the first base.

About this clone: Which antigen it targets is not known. No base qualities exist here, and no much larger clone lies one base off it.

This material consisted of peripheral blood, taken in a trial of Ad26.COV2.S vaccine versus placebo. The TCR sequence derives from a person aged 18-60 years who received the Ad26.COV2.S COVID-19 vaccine or a placebo. The chain employs TRBV19 and TRBJ1-1, and the D gene may be TRBD1, 5 bases matching. In nucleotides, the sequence is TGTGCCAGTACCCGAGGGGTGGGTCGGAGCACTGAAGCTTTCTTT. Its translation is CASTRGVGRSTEAFF.